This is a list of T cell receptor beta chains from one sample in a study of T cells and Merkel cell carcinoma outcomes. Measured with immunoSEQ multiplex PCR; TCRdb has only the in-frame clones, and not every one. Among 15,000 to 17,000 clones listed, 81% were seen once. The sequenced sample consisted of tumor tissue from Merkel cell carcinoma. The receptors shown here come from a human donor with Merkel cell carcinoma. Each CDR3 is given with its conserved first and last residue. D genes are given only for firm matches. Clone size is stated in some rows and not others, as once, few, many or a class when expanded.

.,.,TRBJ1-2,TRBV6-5,TGTGCCAGCAGTCCTGGACAGAACTATGGCTACACCTTC,CASSPGQNYGYTF
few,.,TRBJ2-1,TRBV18,TGTGCCAGCTCACCCGCAGGCACCCCCTACAATGAGCAGTTCTTC,CASSPAGTPYNEQFF
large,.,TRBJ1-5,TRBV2,TGTGCCAGCACCTTCAGCCTCAATCAGCCCCAGCATTTT,CASTFSLNQPQHF
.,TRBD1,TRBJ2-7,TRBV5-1,TGCGCCAGCAGAACTAGGACAGGGGGGAGCTACGAGCAGTACTTC,CASRTRTGGSYEQYF
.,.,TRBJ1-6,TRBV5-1,TGCGCCAGCAGCTCCCGGGACTCGAGCTCCTATAATTCACCCCTCCACTTT,CASSSRDSSSYNSPLHF
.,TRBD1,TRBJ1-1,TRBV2,TGTGCCAGTCACAGGGGGCGAAACGGGGGAACTGAAGCTTTCTTT,CASHRGRNGGTEAFF
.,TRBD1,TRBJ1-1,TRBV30,TGTGCCTGGAGTCCAGACAGGGTTTTCACTGAAGCTTTCTTT,CAWSPDRVFTEAFF
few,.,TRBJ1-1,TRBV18,TGTGCCAGCTCACTGACTCGGGACAACACTGAAGCTTTCTTT,CASSLTRDNTEAFF
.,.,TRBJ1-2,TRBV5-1,TGCGCCAGCAGCTTGGTGTTTTCGGAGAACTATGGCTACACCTTC,CASSLVFSENYGYTF
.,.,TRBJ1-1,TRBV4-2,TGTGCCAGCAGCCAAGGGTCGGGTGTGAACACTGAAGCTTTCTTT,CASSQGSGVNTEAFF
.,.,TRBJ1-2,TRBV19,TGTGCCAGTAGTATAGACCAGTTGAGCTATAGCTACACCTTC,CASSIDQLSYSYTF
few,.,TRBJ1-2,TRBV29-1,TGCAGCGTTGATGGAGGGGCCCGAGGCTACACCTTC,CSVDGGARGYTF
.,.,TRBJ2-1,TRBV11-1,TGTGCCAGCACCAAAGGGGTAGTCGATGAGCAGTTCTTC,CASTKGVVDEQFF
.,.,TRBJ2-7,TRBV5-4,TGTGCCAGCAGCTTGGTTTGGGACGGAATATACGAGCAGTACTTC,CASSLVWDGIYEQYF
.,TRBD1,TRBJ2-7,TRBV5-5,TGTGCCAGCAGCTCCAGGACAGGGAGGTCCTACGAGCAGTACTTC,CASSSRTGRSYEQYF
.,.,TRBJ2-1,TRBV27,TGTGCCAGCAGTTTGGGGGGCACCCATGAGCAGTTCTTC,CASSLGGTHEQFF
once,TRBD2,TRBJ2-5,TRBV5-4,TGTGCCAGCAGCTGGGGAGGGAACCAAGAGACCCAGTACTTC,CASSWGGNQETQYF
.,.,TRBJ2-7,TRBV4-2,TGTGCCAGCAGCCAAGGCCTGGACTACCTCTACGAGCAGTACTTC,CASSQGLDYLYEQYF
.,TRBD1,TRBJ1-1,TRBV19,TGTGCCAGTAGTCCGCGGGACAGGGGAGCTTTCTTT,CASSPRDRGAFF
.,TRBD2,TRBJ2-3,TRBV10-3,TGTGCCATCAGTGATACTAGCGGGGGGTCCGAGGATACGCAGTATTTT,CAISDTSGGSEDTQYF
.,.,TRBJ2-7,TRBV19,TGTGCCAGTAGTATAGATCCGGACAGCCATGGGGAGCAGTACTTC,CASSIDPDSHGEQYF
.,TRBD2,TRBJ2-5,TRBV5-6,TGTGCCAGCAGCTTGGTCGTAGCGGGGGCCGGGGAGACCCAGTACTTC,CASSLVVAGAGETQYF
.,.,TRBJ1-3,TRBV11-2,TGTGCCAGCAGCTTATTCGCGACCTCTGGAAACACCATATATTTT,CASSLFATSGNTIYF
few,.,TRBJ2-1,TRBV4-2,TGTGCCAGCCGAGGAGTGGATGAGCAGTTCTTC,CASRGVDEQFF
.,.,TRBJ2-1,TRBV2,TGTGTCAGCGGTACATTCAATGAGCAGTTCTTC,CVSGTFNEQFF
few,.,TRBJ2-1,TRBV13,TGTGCCAGCAGCTTAACGGGACACCTATACAATGAGCAGTTCTTC,CASSLTGHLYNEQFF
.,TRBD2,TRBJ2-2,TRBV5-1,TGCGCCAGCAGCTTGGGAGGGACTAGCTCCTGGGAGCTGTTTTTT,CASSLGGTSSWELFF
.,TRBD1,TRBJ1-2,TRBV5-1,TGCGCCAGCAGCTTGGACAGGGGTCTTCTTGGCTACACCTTC,CASSLDRGLLGYTF
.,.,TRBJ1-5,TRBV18,TGTGCCAGCTCACCGCCTAATAGCAATCAGCCCCAGCATTTT,CASSPPNSNQPQHF
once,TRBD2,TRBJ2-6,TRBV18,TGTGCCAGCTCGCCAAGACTAGCGGGAGGACTCTCTGGGGCCAACGTCCTGACTTTC,CASSPRLAGGLSGANVLTF
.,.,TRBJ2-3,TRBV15,TGTGCCACCAGCAGGGGGCGGGGAAACACAGATACGCAGTATTTT,CATSRGRGNTDTQYF
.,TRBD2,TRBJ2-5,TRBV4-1,TGCGCCAGCAGCTCGGCGGGACTAGCGGGGGGCCTCCAAGAGACCCAGTACTTC,CASSSAGLAGGLQETQYF
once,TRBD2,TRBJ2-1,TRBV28,TGTGCCACCTGGGGTAGCGGGAGTTTGTATGAGCAGTTCTTC,CATWGSGSLYEQFF
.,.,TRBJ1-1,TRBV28,TGTGCCAGCATTCGCTTGAACACTGAAGCTTTCTTT,CASIRLNTEAFF
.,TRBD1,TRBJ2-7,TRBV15,TGTGCCACCAGCAGAGTACGGGACAGGGCTTACGAGCAGTACTTC,CATSRVRDRAYEQYF
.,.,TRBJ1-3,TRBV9,TGTGCCAGCAGCGCGGCTCGAAGTGGGCTAGGCTCTGGAAACACCATATATTTT,CASSAARSGLGSGNTIYF
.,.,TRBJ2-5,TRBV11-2,TGTGCCAGCAGCTTAGGGAGCCGGGAGACCCAGTACTTC,CASSLGSRETQYF
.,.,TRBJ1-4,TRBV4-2,TGTGCCAGCAGCCAAGTCACTGCAACTAATGAAAAACTGTTTTTT,CASSQVTATNEKLFF
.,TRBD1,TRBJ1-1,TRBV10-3,TGTGCCACCGGGACAGCGAACACTGAAGCTTTCTTT,CATGTANTEAFF
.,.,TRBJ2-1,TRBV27,TGTGCCAGCAGTCCGGGTTCCTCCTACAATGAGCAGTTCTTC,CASSPGSSYNEQFF
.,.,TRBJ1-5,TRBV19,TGTGCCAGTAGTAACTCAGGGACGGACTATAGCAATCAGCCCCAGCATTTT,CASSNSGTDYSNQPQHF
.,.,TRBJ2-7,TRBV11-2,TGTGCCAGCAGCTTAGGACTCTACGAGCAGTACTTC,CASSLGLYEQYF
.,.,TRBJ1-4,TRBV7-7,TGTGCTACCCCCGGAGCCGGCAAGACAGATGAAAAACTGTTTTTT,CATPGAGKTDEKLFF
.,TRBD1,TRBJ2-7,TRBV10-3,TGTGCCATCAGGCAGGGGGTATCCTACGAGCAGTACTTC,CAIRQGVSYEQYF
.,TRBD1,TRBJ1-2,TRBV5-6,TGTGCCAGCAGCTCCTCCACCGGGACAGTCTTTGGCTACACCTTC,CASSSSTGTVFGYTF
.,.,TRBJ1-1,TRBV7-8,TGTGCCAGCAGCCCGCTAGAAGGCGGACAAACTGAAGCTTTCTTT,CASSPLEGGQTEAFF
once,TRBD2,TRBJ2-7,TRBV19,TGTGCCAGTAGTAATCACTGGACTAGCGGGACATACGAGCAGTACTTC,CASSNHWTSGTYEQYF
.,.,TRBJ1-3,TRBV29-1,TGCAGCGATGAGGAGCCTGAGGGAAACACCATATATTTT,CSDEEPEGNTIYF
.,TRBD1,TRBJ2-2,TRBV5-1,TGCGCCAGCAGCAGGGACAGGGGCACCGGGGAGCTGTTTTTT,CASSRDRGTGELFF
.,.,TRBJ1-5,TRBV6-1,TGTGCCAGCAGGGGTGACCCTAGGGAGCCCCAGCATTTT,CASRGDPREPQHF
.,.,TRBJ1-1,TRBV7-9,TGTGCCAGCAGCTTAACGGGGGAGACTGAAGCTTTCTTT,CASSLTGETEAFF
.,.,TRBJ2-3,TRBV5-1,TGCGCCAGCAGCTTGGGGGGAGCGGAAACAGATACGCAGTATTTT,CASSLGGAETDTQYF
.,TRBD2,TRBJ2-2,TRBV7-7,TGTGCTAGCAGCACGGGACTAGCGGACACCGGGGAGCTGTTTTTT,CASSTGLADTGELFF